One sample yielded the 25 T cell receptor beta chains listed below, sequenced in a study of vaccination and CD4 T cells after COVID-19. These TCRs' antigens remain unknown. Sequencing of the DNA from cultured CD4+ T cells was carried out with the Oncomine TCR Beta short-read assay. TCRdb recomputed calls from the PCR reads with MiXCR, one row per CDR3 protein. The data contain about 20,000 distinct CDR3 sequences, about 50% of them singletons. Treatment here: approximately nine-day PBMC culture with coronavirus spike peptide pools or control peptides (ViraFEST assay). This specimen was CD4+ T cells from blood, cultured in vitro, taken before SARS-CoV-2 vaccination. All receptors derive from a human donor who had recovered from COVID-19.

The chain employs TRBV2 and TRBJ1-1; perhaps TRBD1 as D (6 bases). Trimming removed 6 bases at V and 0 bases at J, with 17 bases between. Germline CDR1 SNHLY, CDR2 FYNNEI. The CDR3 is made up of 16 amino acids. The CDR3 spells CASRMATGQMNTEAFF. The CDR3 DNA is TGTGCCAGCAGGATGGCGACAGGACAAATGAACACTGAAGCTTTCTTT.

This clonotype was counted a single time. The CDR3, as DNA: TGTGCCAGCAGCCCCACTAGCGAAACTAGCACAGATACGCAGTATTTT. Translation: CASSPTSETSTDTQYF. The J gene is TRBJ2-3, the V gene TRBV4-2; 7 nucleotides match TRBD2. CDR3 length: 16 amino acids. J was trimmed by 0 bases and V by 4 bases; bases with no gene match: 7. CDR1 and CDR2 (germline): LGHNA, YNFKEQ.

This clonotype was seen only a few times. This chain connects TRBV7-2 to TRBJ2-7, with TRBD2 matching over 7 bases. V trimming: 5 bases; J trimming: 5 bases; junction bases outside the gene matches: 15. The CDR3 totals 16 residues. Germline-derived CDR1 and CDR2 are SGHTA and FQGNSA. Here the CDR3 reads CASSISGSGGLNEQYF. In DNA form, the CDR3 reads TGTGCCAGCAGCATTAGTGGGTCGGGAGGCCTTAACGAGCAGTACTTC.

This clonotype was recorded a few times. Germline is not matched at one junction end, which may reflect a read error. J is TRBJ1-5 and V is TRBV12-3 or TRBV12-4, with D uncertain. The CDR3 contains 18 residues. The DNA of the CDR3 is TGTGCCAGCAGGTTAAGGTTTGGGCGAGGCGATAGCAATCAGTCCCAGCATTTT. This codes for CASRLRFGRGDSNQSQHF.

This rearrangement joins TRBV4-3 to TRBJ1-2; D gene ambiguous. Deletions cut 0 bases from V and 4 bases from J, with 12 bases between. The CDR3 totals 15 residues. Germline V gene sequence: CDR1 LGHNA, CDR2 YSLEER. The CDR3 DNA is TGCGCCAGCAGCCAAGACATTCTACCCTCCTATGGCTACACCTTC. Encoded protein: CASSQDILPSYGYTF.

To note about this clonotype: A junction end diverges from the germline sequence, so it may reflect a read error. The chain is built from TRBV7-2 and TRBJ1-6; the D gene is possibly TRBD1 (6 bases). Germline V gene lookup returns CDR1 SGHTA and CDR2 FQGNSA. The CDR3 has 13 amino acids. The CDR3 spells CASNLQGNSPLHF. The DNA for the CDR3 is TGTGCCAGCAACTTACAGGGCAATTCACCCCTCCACTTT.

This clonotype appeared a few times. CDR3 DNA: TGTGCCAGCAGCCCCCTCGGGGCAGGGATAGCTTTCTTT. It encodes CASSPLGAGIAFF. The rearrangement joins TRBV7-2 to TRBJ1-1; maybe TRBD1 (5 bases). Trimming took off 5 bases at V and 10 bases at J, with 17 bases between the two ends. There are 13 residues in the CDR3. Germline assignment: CDR1 SGHTA and CDR2 FQGNSA.

The chain has TRBV11-3 and TRBJ1-1; no reliable D call. The CDR3 is 14 amino acids. Deletions cut 4 bases from V and 6 bases from J, with 15 bases between. CDR1 is SGHNT and CDR2 is YENEEA in the germline V gene. DNA for the CDR3: TGTGCCAGCAGCTCCCCCCTAAAGGCACCTGAAGCTTTCTTT. It is translated as CASSSPLKAPEAFF.

The CDR3 is CASSSARAPSSYEQYF. The CDR3 DNA is TGTGCCAGCAGCTCAGCCCGGGCCCCTAGCTCCTACGAGCAGTACTTC. The chain has TRBV7-6 and TRBJ2-7; D is ambiguous. V was clipped by 4 bases and J by 0 bases, with 16 bases between them. CDR1 is SGHVS, CDR2 FNYEAQ, per germline. This CDR3 spans 16 amino acids.

This clonotype has only a few counts. The chain uses TRBV7-2 and TRBJ2-3; D might be TRBD2 (6 bases). The CDR3 has 15 amino acids. Looked up from germline, CDR1 is SGHTA and CDR2 is FQGNSA. V lost 1 base, J lost 2 bases, and 10 bases lay in between. The CDR3 nucleotides are TGTGCCAGCAGCTTAGTAGCGGAGTTCACAGATACGCAGTATTTT. This translates into CASSLVAEFTDTQYF.

This chain joins TRBV6-1 and TRBJ1-5; tentative D call: TRBD1 (5 bases). Germline CDR1 is MNHNS and CDR2 is SASEGT. The CDR3 is 15 residues long. V lost 4 bases and J 3 bases, leaving 13 bases between the germline ends. The DNA for the CDR3 is TGTGCCAGCAGTGTGGGACGGTACGACAATCAGCCCCAGCATTTT. As protein: CASSVGRYDNQPQHF.

V is TRBV10-3 and J is TRBJ2-5; 12 bases match TRBD2. Germline CDR1 and CDR2: ENHRY and SYGVKD. The length of the CDR3 is 15 residues. V gave up 10 bases and J gave up 5 bases; unmatched junction bases: 11. The CDR3: CASRLGLAGMETQYF. CDR3 sequence (DNA): TGTGCCAGCAGGTTAGGACTAGCGGGAATGGAGACCCAGTACTTC.

V gene TRBV6-5 combines with J gene TRBJ1-1, with unresolved D. Germline CDR1 and CDR2: MNHEY and SVGAGI. This CDR3 has 13 amino acids. Trimming left V 4 bases short and J 4 bases short, with 10 bases between. The DNA for the CDR3 is TGTGCCAGCAGTTTCGGAGGTAGCACTGAAGCTTTCTTT. This translates into CASSFGGSTEAFF.

The chain uses TRBV10-1 and TRBJ2-3, with D tentatively TRBD2 (7 bases). The V gene's germline CDR1 is WNHNN and CDR2 SYGVQD (reference sequence). V was clipped by 6 bases and J by 10 bases, with 17 bases between them. CDR3 length: 13 amino acids. Written as DNA, the CDR3 is TGCGCCAGCAGCAAGGGGGGGGCTAATCCGCAGTATTTT. Amino acids: CASSKGGANPQYF.

Only a few counts were recorded for this clonotype. The genes are TRBV11-2 and TRBJ1-2; 7 bases are a match to TRBD1. The CDR3 runs 15 residues. Trimming removed 4 bases from V and 4 bases from J; junction bases left unmatched: 9. Per the germline V gene, CDR1 is SGHAT and CDR2 is FQNNGV. CDR3 bases: TGTGCCAGCAGCTCAACCCGGGACAGCTTCTATGGCTACACCTTC. Its protein product is CASSSTRDSFYGYTF. The complete variable domain, with remaining parts taken from reference TRBV11-2 and TRBJ1-2, reads EAGVAQSPRYKIIEKRQSVAFWCNPISGHATLYWYQQILGQGPKLLIQFQNNGVVDDSQLPKDRFSAERLKGVDSTLKIQPAKLEDSAVYLCASSSTRDSFYGYTFGSGTRLTVV.

CDR3 nucleotides: TGCAGTGCTGGACGGGGAGGGAGGAACACTGAAGCTTTCTTT. It specifies CSAGRGGRNTEAFF. The V gene is TRBV20-1, the J gene TRBJ1-1; D ambiguous. CDR3 length: 14 amino acids. Germline V gives CDR1 DFQATT, CDR2 SNEGSKA (reference sequence). V lost 5 bases, J lost 1 base, and 14 bases lay in between.

This clonotype has a handful of counts. This sequence joins TRBV24-1 and TRBJ2-5, with 8 bases fitting TRBD1. This CDR3 spans 15 amino acids. J was trimmed by 4 bases and V by 3 bases; bases with no gene match: 6. Looked up from germline, CDR1 is KGHDR and CDR2 is SFDVKD. The CDR3 region is CATSDGRGLAETQYF. The CDR3 DNA reads as TGTGCCACCAGTGATGGCAGGGGGCTGGCAGAGACCCAGTACTTC.

There are a few counts of this clonotype. Written as DNA, the CDR3 is TGTGCCATCAGTGAGTTCTACGAGCAGTACTTC. This encodes CAISEFYEQYF. The chain uses TRBV10-3 and TRBJ2-7; D is undetermined. This CDR3 region has 11 residues. Trimming removed 1 base at V and 3 bases at J, with 1 base between. Germline V CDR1 and CDR2: ENHRY, SYGVKD.

The CDR3 is CASSFGHLGGEAFF. In DNA form, the CDR3 reads TGTGCCAGCAGCTTTGGACATCTGGGTGGTGAAGCTTTCTTT. J is TRBJ1-1 and V is TRBV7-2; D may be TRBD1 (5 bases). The germline CDR1 and CDR2 sequences are SGHTA and FQGNSA. The CDR3 contains 14 residues. Trimming stripped 3 bases from V and 7 bases from J, with 15 bases between.

The V call is TRBV27, the J call TRBJ1-6; D possibly corresponds to TRBD1 (6 bases). Between the trimmed V and J ends, which lost 8 bases and 13 bases, there was a span of 21 bases. In germline, CDR1 is MNHEY, CDR2 SMNVEV (reference sequence). CDR3 length equals 14 residues. The CDR3 nucleotides are TGTGCCAGCCGTAATCAGGGGAATATAGAGCCCCTCCACTTT. Residues: CASRNQGNIEPLHF.

The chain joins TRBV19 to TRBJ1-2; no clear D. Germline V gene sequence: CDR1 LNHDA, CDR2 SQIVND (reference sequence). The CDR3 consists of 14 residues. With 7 bases removed from V and 2 bases from J, the gap between germline ends came to 14 bases. The CDR3 nucleotides read TGTGCCAGTACCGACCTCCTGGCCAACTATGGCTACACCTTC. Translating gives CASTDLLANYGYTF.

This sequence joins TRBV7-9 and TRBJ1-2, with unresolved D. CDR1 is SEHNR and CDR2 is FQNEAQ in the germline V gene (reference sequence). CDR3 size: 14 residues. Trimming shortened V by 1 base and J by 7 bases, and 13 bases separated the two germline ends. The CDR3 region has the DNA TGTGCCAGCAGCTTAGGGAAGACCAGCGGTGGCTACACCTTC. Translation: CASSLGKTSGGYTF.

The rearrangement links TRBV7-2 to TRBJ2-7, with TRBD2 as a possible D gene (6 bases). V was trimmed by 4 bases and J by 7 bases, leaving 17 bases between them. The germline CDR1 and CDR2 sequences are SGHTA and FQGNSA. CDR3 length: 14 residues. The CDR3 sequence is CASSSGGARREQYF. The DNA for the CDR3 is TGTGCCAGCAGCTCCGGGGGAGCCCGGAGGGAGCAGTACTTC.

This chain links TRBV6-2 or TRBV6-3 with TRBJ1-1; the D gene is possibly TRBD1 (6 bases). The CDR3 runs 17 residues. V was pared by 7 bases and J by 0 bases, with 21 bases between. The germline CDR1 and CDR2 sequences are MNHEY and SVGEGT. The CDR3 DNA is TGTGCCAGCACCCCCCTTTGGGGGACACCTATGAACACTGAAGCTTTCTTT. Translated: CASTPLWGTPMNTEAFF.

This clonotype has more than one count but fewer than ten. V is TRBV6-1 and J is TRBJ1-5, with 7 bases lining up with TRBD1. The CDR3 runs 13 residues. Trimming cost V 6 bases and J 3 bases; bases outside gene matches: 2. The germline CDR1 and CDR2 sequences are MNHNS and SASEGT. CDR3 protein: CASRTGYNQPQHF. As DNA, the CDR3 is TGTGCCAGCAGGACAGGGTACAATCAGCCCCAGCATTTT.